The 7 T cell receptor beta chains presented below share a single source sample, sequenced in a study of cytomegalovirus exposure and HLA in healthy donors (dated by TCRdb to 2015 to 2018). Library generation was performed with the immunoSEQ multiplex PCR assay. For the multiplex PCR, a mixture combining 60 forward primers for TCR Vbeta segments and 13 reverse primers for TCR Jbeta segments was used. TCRdb stores this immuneACCESS table with in-frame sequences only. Part of the clones is absent; in the studies checked, under half of the shortfall reflects unresolved V genes, and no reason is known for the rest. Here the sample has about 130,000 clones; 75% to 85% occur a single time. Less than 3.5% of the sample rests with the top ten. The sequenced material came from PBMCs. Receptor source: a man aged 50-60 years in good health and CMV-seronegative.

This chain uses TRBV10-3 with TRBJ1-1; no reliable D call. V was shortened by 8 bases and J by 1 base, with 8 bases between the two germline ends. This CDR3 is built from 12 residues. CDR1 is ENHRY and CDR2 is SYGVKD in the germline V gene. CDR3 DNA sequence: TGTGCCATCCAAGGCGGGAACACTGAAGCTTTCTTT. It specifies CAIQGGNTEAFF.

This chain joins TRBV5-6 and TRBJ1-1; 11 bases match TRBD1. Per germline, CDR1 SGHDT and CDR2 YYEEEE. The CDR3 has 18 amino acids. The junction had 8 bases not matched to a gene; V was cut back by 0 bases and J by 1 base. In nucleotides, the CDR3 is TGTGCCAGCAGCTTGGCCCCCGGGACAGGGGGGAGGAACACTGAAGCTTTCTTT. Its protein product is CASSLAPGTGGRNTEAFF.

V gene TRBV7-3 combines with J gene TRBJ2-5; a weak D match, TRBD1 (6 bases). Germline V CDR1 and CDR2: SGHTA, FQGTGA. The CDR3 consists of 15 residues. Trimming shortened V by 5 bases and J by 5 bases, and 18 bases separated the two germline ends. CDR3 sequence reads: CASSPGGQTFETQYF. The CDR3 DNA is TGTGCCAGCAGCCCAGGAGGACAGACCTTCGAGACCCAGTACTTC.

This chain joins TRBV29-1 and TRBJ1-2; 10 bases agree with TRBD1. The ends lost 8 bases at V and 4 bases at J; junction bases unmatched: 7. CDR3 length: 13 amino acids. Looked up from germline, CDR1 is SQVTM and CDR2 is ANQGSEA. In DNA form, the CDR3 reads TGCAGCTCCGAGGGGACAGGGGCCTATGGCTACACCTTC. Its protein product is CSSEGTGAYGYTF.

This chain links TRBV5-1 with TRBJ2-4, with TRBD1 matching 11 bases. The CDR3 length is 14 residues. Germline CDR1 is SGHRS and CDR2 is YFSETQ. V lost 2 bases to trimming and J lost 10 bases; unmatched junction nucleotides: 5. The CDR3 nucleotides read TGCGCCAGCAGCTTCGGACAGGGGGCAAATATTCAGTACTTC. Protein product: CASSFGQGANIQYF.

The chain employs TRBV9 and TRBJ2-5; 12 bases agree with TRBD2. The V gene end was trimmed by 7 bases and the J gene end by 0 bases; junction bases not matched to a gene: 13. CDR3 size: 18 residues. CDR1 SGDLS and CDR2 YYNGEE come from the germline V gene. The CDR3 DNA sequence: TGTGCCAGCGACCGTGGACTAGCGGGGCCCCAGTACCAAGAGACCCAGTACTTC. This translates into CASDRGLAGPQYQETQYF.

The CDR3 bases are TGTGCCAGCAGTTACTCGGGCAAGAGCAATCAGCCCCAGCATTTT. Translating it yields CASSYSGKSNQPQHF. V usage is TRBV6-5 and J usage is TRBJ1-5; D gene ambiguous. V dropped 0 bases and J dropped 1 base, with 7 bases sitting between them. The CDR3 consists of 15 residues. The germline V gene encodes CDR1 MNHEY and CDR2 SVGAGI.